This T cell receptor beta chain originates from a study of Tregs in tolerant kidney transplant recipients. Study-wide points: Expanding Tregs on activated donor B cells appeared to best identify donor-specific TCRbeta clones.

The V end lost 4 bases, the J end lost 4 bases, and 12 bases lay between the germline ends. CDR3 length equals 14 residues. The V gene's germline CDR1 is SNHLY and CDR2 FYNNEI. Method: immunoSEQ multiplex PCR; TCRdb's copy keeps in-frame clones and lacks some. Here the sample spans about 240,000 clones, more than 65% being singletons. Unstimulated regulatory T cells (CD4+CD25+CD127-), CD4+CD25- non-regulatory cells, CD4 and CD8 cells were FACS-sorted from thawed PBMCs. Of note for this clone: The antigen is not known.

This chain uses TRBV2 with TRBJ2-3; D is possibly TRBD2 (5 bases). The sequence was collected from a human donor in good health. The sample consisted of CD4+ T cells from blood. CDR3 DNA sequence: TGTGCCAGCAGTGCCGAGGGTACGGCAGATACGCAGTATTTT. Amino acids: CASSAEGTADTQYF.